A single T cell receptor beta chain is shown here with its context. This sample is part of a study of radiotherapy plus CTLA-4 blockade in lung cancer. Germline lookup yields CDR1 ENHRY and CDR2 SYGVKD. V lost 6 bases to trimming and J lost 4 bases, with 10 bases between them. The CDR3 loop spans 13 amino acids. The protocol was immunoSEQ multiplex PCR, while the TCRdb copy is restricted to in-frame clones and leaves out a portion. The sample gives some 92,000 clones, 75% to 90% of which show up once; about 3.5% is in the top ten. The clonotype comes from a human donor with non-small cell lung cancer who had a partial response to radiotherapy plus ipilimumab. The chain joins TRBV10-3 to TRBJ1-5; D call uncertain. Sequences were derived from peripheral blood, sampled from a patient treated with radiotherapy plus ipilimumab. In nucleotides, the CDR3 is TGTGCCATCAGGCGGGATTTTAATCAGCCCCAGCATTTT. Translating gives CAIRRDFNQPQHF.